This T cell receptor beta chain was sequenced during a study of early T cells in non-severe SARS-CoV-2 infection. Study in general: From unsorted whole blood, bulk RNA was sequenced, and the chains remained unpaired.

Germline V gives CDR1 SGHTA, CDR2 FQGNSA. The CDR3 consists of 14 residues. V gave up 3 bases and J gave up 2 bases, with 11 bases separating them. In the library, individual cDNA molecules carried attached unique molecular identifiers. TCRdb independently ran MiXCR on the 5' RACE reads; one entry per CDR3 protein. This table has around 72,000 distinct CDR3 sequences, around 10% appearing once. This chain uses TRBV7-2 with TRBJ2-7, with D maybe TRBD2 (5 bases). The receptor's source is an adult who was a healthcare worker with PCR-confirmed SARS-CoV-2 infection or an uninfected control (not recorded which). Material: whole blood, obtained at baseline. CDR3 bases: TGTGCCAGCAGCTTGTCGAGCGGTCCCTACGAGCAGTACTTC. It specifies CASSLSSGPYEQYF.